These 8 T cell receptor beta chains originate from one sample sequenced in a study. MiXCR, run by TCRdb on the 5' RACE reads, gives a single entry per CDR3 protein. The sample lists roughly 40,000 distinct CDR3 sequences; around 30% were seen once. The sequenced sample was memory CD4+ T cells sorted from a lymph node. The subset denotes: memory CD4+ T cells, CD4+CD45RO+CD25-. Receptors originate from a female donor with breast cancer.

The chain links TRBV20-1 to TRBJ1-2, with TRBD1 as a possible D gene (5 bases). CDR3 length: 15 residues. The germline gives CDR1 DFQATT, CDR2 SNEGSKA (reference sequence). V lost 3 bases and J lost 2, with 16 bases in between. The CDR3 sequence is CSASRNRPLNYGYTF. CDR3 nucleotides: TGCAGTGCTAGCCGTAACAGGCCCCTAAACTATGGCTACACCTTC.

This clonotype was recorded a few times. The chain has TRBV6-5 and TRBJ2-2; 7 bases agree with TRBD2. The germline V gene encodes CDR1 MNHEY and CDR2 SVGAGI. The CDR3 is 15 amino acids. The junction had 3 bases not matched to a gene; V was cut back by 3 bases and J by 2 bases. The CDR3 here is CASSYASGNTGELFF. The CDR3 coding sequence is TGTGCCAGCAGTTATGCTAGCGGTAACACCGGGGAGCTGTTTTTT.

Only a few counts were recorded for this clonotype. This rearrangement joins TRBV5-1 to TRBJ2-7, with 10 bases aligning to TRBD2. This CDR3 comprises 14 residues. Trimming cost V 5 bases and J 2 bases; bases outside gene matches: 4. Germline V gives CDR1 SGHRS, CDR2 YFSETQ. CDR3 DNA sequence: TGCGCCAGCAGACGAGGGACTAGCGCCTACGAGCAGTACTTC. This encodes CASRRGTSAYEQYF.

This clonotype has only one observation. CDR3 sequence (DNA): TGTGCCATCACCAAGGGGGACAGGGCCGCTGGAAACACCATATATTTT. As protein: CAITKGDRAAGNTIYF. This chain connects TRBV10-3 to TRBJ1-3; 9 bases match TRBD1. J was trimmed by 2 bases and V by 7 bases; bases with no gene match: 9. CDR1 and CDR2 (germline): ENHRY, SYGVKD. The CDR3 is 16 residues long.

The rearrangement joins TRBV28 to TRBJ2-3; 7 positions agree with TRBD2. With V trimmed by 6 bases and J by 4 bases, 7 bases remained unmatched. The CDR3 length is 14 residues. Looked up from germline, CDR1 is MDHEN and CDR2 is SYDVKM. This CDR3 reads CASSLAGVPDTQYF. As DNA, the CDR3 is TGTGCCAGCAGCCTGGCGGGGGTCCCAGATACGCAGTATTTT.

This clonotype was observed at least ten times. The chain recombines TRBV9 with TRBJ2-7; 7 nucleotides agree with TRBD2. The junction had 9 bases not matched to a gene; V was cut back by 4 bases and J by 2 bases. CDR1 is SGDLS and CDR2 is YYNGEE in the germline V gene. The CDR3 contains 15 residues. The CDR3 here is CASSPRHGGAYEQYF. CDR3 in DNA: TGTGCCAGCAGCCCCCGTCATGGGGGGGCCTACGAGCAGTACTTC.

This clonotype has a handful of counts. The CDR3 region has the DNA TGCGCCAGCAGCTTTAGCGGGGTACGGAACACCGGGGAGCTGTTTTTT. It yields the protein CASSFSGVRNTGELFF. This chain connects TRBV5-1 to TRBJ2-2; 8 bases map to TRBD2. J was trimmed by 1 base and V by 2 bases; bases with no gene match: 4. The CDR3 has 16 residues. Germline CDR1 and CDR2: SGHRS and YFSETQ.

The sample holds a few counts of this clonotype. This rearrangement joins TRBV27 to TRBJ1-5; 7 nucleotides line up with TRBD1. This CDR3 spans 15 amino acids. The trim removed 10 bases at V and 7 bases at J, leaving 16 bases unmatched. Germline lookup yields CDR1 MNHEY and CDR2 SMNVEV (reference sequence). Written as DNA, the CDR3 is TGTGCCACCGGACCTGCCGAACAGGGGTTACAGCCCCAGCATTTT. It is translated as CATGPAEQGLQPQHF.